This TCR beta chain came from a study of a mutant IDH1 vaccine in newly diagnosed glioma. With respect to this clone: The antigen is undetermined.

Libraries were prepared by immunoSEQ multiplex PCR; TCRdb keeps only in-frame clonotypes and omits some of them. The sample lists tens of thousands of clones, roughly 87% occurring once. The CDR3 extends over 15 amino acids. V shed 4 bases and J shed 4 bases, with 16 bases lying between them. Looked up from germline, CDR1 is MRHNA and CDR2 is SNTAGT. Noted time point: week 47, end of study. One vaccine dose held 300 ug of mutant IDH1 20-mer peptide and came with topical imiquimod. The sequence came from a woman aged 50 to 65 with glioma. The chain recombines TRBV6-4 with TRBJ1-1; D gene ambiguous. This specimen consisted of PBMCs, obtained from a glioma patient whose treatment included an IDH1 peptide vaccine. As DNA, the CDR3 is TGTGCCAGCAGTGCCGAGGGAGGTGGTCGCACTGAAGCTTTCTTT. This codes for CASSAEGGGRTEAFF.